This T cell receptor beta chain was identified in a study of cytomegalovirus exposure and HLA in healthy donors. The study's findings and limits: Cytomegalovirus-associated TCR beta chains were listed, numbering roughly 150. Most of the TCR beta V segments (in an earlier analysis) were productive either about 87% or about 30% of the time. Several top significant clusters appeared, in a later analysis, to be linked to common viral pathogens.

This CDR3 comprises 14 residues. Between the trimmed V and J ends, which lost 2 bases and 4 bases, there was a span of 12 bases. The germline gives CDR1 MNHEY, CDR2 SVGAGI. 13 Jbeta primers and 60 Vbeta primers were used for the PCR. TCRdb keeps only in-frame clones here, not all; method: immunoSEQ multiplex PCR. Its table lists 65,000 to 95,000 clones. Of note for this clone: Its antigen remains unidentified.

Material for sequencing was PBMCs. This TCR was sampled from a man aged 25 to 40 in good health and CMV-seronegative. The chain combines TRBV6-5 with TRBJ2-7; tentative D call: TRBD1 (5 bases). CDR3 sequence reads: CASSYATGTYEQYF. DNA of the CDR3: TGTGCCAGCAGTTACGCTACAGGCACTTACGAGCAGTACTTC.